This passage covers 18 T cell receptor beta chains from one sample sequenced in a study of PD-1 blockade in mismatch repair-deficient tumors. TCRdb's table, derived via immunoSEQ multiplex PCR, lists solely in-frame clones and lacks some. There are 55,000 to 85,000 clones in the sample; approximately 80% occur only once, and approximately 5% lies in the top ten. The sample was peripheral blood, taken 2 weeks after starting pembrolizumab. These receptors came from an adult with mismatch repair-deficient cancer.

The CDR3 DNA reads TGTGCCAGCAGCTTGTCCGCAGGGGAAGGTCGCGAGCAGTACTTC. It is translated as CASSLSAGEGREQYF. The V and J genes are TRBV7-3 and TRBJ2-7; tentative D call: TRBD1 (6 bases). The V gene lost 3 bases and the J gene lost 6 bases, with 18 bases spanning the gap. The CDR3 totals 15 residues. CDR1 is SGHTA and CDR2 is FQGTGA in the germline V gene.

This clone was seen a handful of times. This chain joins TRBV19 and TRBJ1-1; D ambiguous. This CDR3 spans 12 amino acids. V lost 4 bases, J lost 2 bases, and 5 bases lay in between. Germline values: CDR1 LNHDA, CDR2 SQIVND (reference sequence). Here the CDR3 reads CASSKINTEAFF. In DNA form, the CDR3 reads TGTGCCAGTAGTAAAATTAACACTGAAGCTTTCTTT. Full variable domain (remainder filled in from reference TRBV19 and TRBJ1-1): DGGITQSPKYLFRKEGQNVTLSCEQNLNHDAMYWYRQDPGQGLRLIYYSQIVNDFQKGDIAEGYSVSREKKESFPLTVTSAQKNPTAFYLCASSKINTEAFFGQGTRLTVV.

The chain joins TRBV7-3 to TRBJ2-3; D uncertain. The length of the CDR3 is 12 residues. The ends were cut back, 5 bases at V and 6 bases at J, with 9 bases in the middle. Germline assignment: CDR1 SGHTA and CDR2 FQGTGA. As DNA, the CDR3 is TGTGCCAGCAGCAGCGCCTCGGATACGCAGTATTTT. The encoded protein is CASSSASDTQYF.

This clone was recorded only once. J is TRBJ2-5 and V is TRBV6-5; either TRBD1 or TRBD2 may fit D (5 bases each). The CDR3 contains 12 residues. With 6 bases removed from V and 4 bases from J, the gap between germline ends came to 9 bases. Per germline, CDR1 MNHEY and CDR2 SVGAGI. The CDR3 spells CASSSGTETQYF. The CDR3 region has the DNA TGTGCCAGCAGCTCCGGGACAGAGACCCAGTACTTC.

V gene TRBV7-8 combines with J gene TRBJ2-7; D might be TRBD2 (5 bases). The CDR3 totals 15 residues. V gave up 1 base and J gave up 0 bases, with 10 bases separating them. Per germline, CDR1 SGHVS and CDR2 FQNEAQ. The chain's CDR3 is CASSLGSGFSYEQYF. In DNA form, the CDR3 reads TGTGCCAGCAGCTTAGGCAGCGGTTTCTCCTACGAGCAGTACTTC.

CDR3 sequence: CASSFTGSYGYTF. CDR3 DNA: TGTGCCAGCAGTTTTACAGGGAGCTATGGCTACACCTTC. This rearrangement joins TRBV5-4 to TRBJ1-2; the D gene is possibly TRBD1 (6 bases). Germline-derived CDR1 and CDR2 are SGHNT and YYREEE (reference sequence). Trimming stripped 5 bases from V and 4 bases from J, with 12 bases between. CDR3 size: 13 residues.

The chain carries TRBV25-1 and TRBJ1-1; 7 bases are shared with TRBD1. V shed 8 bases and J 5 bases; nucleotides not matched to a gene: 2. The CDR3 sequence is 11 residues long. Germline CDR1 reads MGHDK; CDR2 reads SYGVNS. The CDR3 DNA reads as TGTGCCAGCCACAGGGGAACTGAAGCTTTCTTT. The encoded protein is CASHRGTEAFF.

The V call is TRBV28, the J call TRBJ2-1; D remains ambiguous. Per the germline V gene, CDR1 is MDHEN and CDR2 is SYDVKM. The CDR3 extends over 11 amino acids. V was trimmed by 9 bases and J by 9 bases, leaving 12 bases between them. The CDR3 is CASGSAVEQFF. The CDR3 region has the DNA TGTGCCAGTGGAAGCGCGGTTGAGCAGTTCTTC.

The J gene is TRBJ2-3, the V gene TRBV7-2; D is possibly TRBD2 (5 bases). The CDR3 consists of 14 residues. V lost 7 bases, J lost 2 bases, and 13 bases lay in between. The germline V gene encodes CDR1 SGHTA and CDR2 FQGNSA. CDR3 amino acids: CASTPPGVTDTQYF. The CDR3 bases are TGTGCCAGCACACCCCCCGGGGTCACAGATACGCAGTATTTT.

The chain has TRBV7-9 and TRBJ2-3, with 8 nucleotides matching TRBD2. Germline V gives CDR1 SEHNR, CDR2 FQNEAQ (reference sequence). This CDR3 has 15 amino acids. Trimming took 5 bases from V and 4 from J; bases not matched to a gene: 8. The chain's CDR3 is CASSGVGLASDTQYF. CDR3 sequence (DNA): TGTGCCAGCAGCGGAGTCGGACTAGCTTCAGATACGCAGTATTTT.

The chain employs TRBV5-1 and TRBJ2-7; D perhaps matches TRBD1 (5 bases). CDR1 is SGHRS, CDR2 YFSETQ, per germline. Trimming removed 4 bases at V and 4 bases at J, with 18 bases between. The CDR3 contains 15 residues. In DNA form, the CDR3 reads TGCGCCAGCAGCCTGGTTTCGGCAGGGTCGTACGAGCAGTACTTC. Protein product: CASSLVSAGSYEQYF.

Only a few counts were recorded for this clone. The J gene is TRBJ2-7, the V gene TRBV7-6, with D possibly matching TRBD2 (5 bases). From germline, CDR1 is SGHVS and CDR2 FNYEAQ. The CDR3 totals 13 residues. V was clipped by 6 bases and J by 1 base, with 10 bases between them. CDR3 coding DNA: TGTGCCAGCAGTCCACTAGTTTCCTACGAGCAGTACTTC. Protein sequence: CASSPLVSYEQYF.

The chain recombines TRBV19 with TRBJ2-1; TRBD1 is a possible D gene (5 bases). The CDR3 has 14 amino acids. Germline CDR1 is LNHDA and CDR2 is SQIVND (reference sequence). The V and J ends lost 5 bases and 10 bases respectively, with 18 bases between them. In nucleotides, the CDR3 is TGTGCCAGTAGTGCACAGGAAGCCAGGCGGGAGCAGTTCTTC. It specifies CASSAQEARREQFF. The full variable domain, rest sourced from reference TRBV19 and TRBJ2-1, is DGGITQSPKYLFRKEGQNVTLSCEQNLNHDAMYWYRQDPGQGLRLIYYSQIVNDFQKGDIAEGYSVSREKKESFPLTVTSAQKNPTAFYLCASSAQEARREQFFGPGTRLTVL.

The chain has TRBV5-1 and TRBJ1-1, with 7 nucleotides matching TRBD1. The CDR3 loop spans 15 amino acids. V was clipped by 4 bases and J by 5 bases; unmatched bases: 11. Germline-derived CDR1 and CDR2 are SGHRS and YFSETQ. The CDR3 nucleotides are TGCGCCAGCAGCGCGGGACAGTCAGGGAGGACTGAAGCTTTCTTT. Its protein product is CASSAGQSGRTEAFF.

The chain employs TRBV7-9 and TRBJ1-2, with D perhaps TRBD1 (6 bases). This CDR3 comprises 13 residues. With 5 bases removed from V and 8 bases from J, the gap between germline ends came to 15 bases. From germline, CDR1 is SEHNR and CDR2 FQNEAQ (reference sequence). The CDR3 is CASSPKGGRGYTF. The CDR3 DNA follows: TGTGCCAGCAGCCCTAAGGGGGGTCGAGGCTACACCTTC.

This clone showed up just a few times. The chain combines TRBV19 with TRBJ2-5; 11 bases are a match to TRBD1. Per germline, CDR1 LNHDA and CDR2 SQIVND (reference sequence). The CDR3 has 16 amino acids. After removal of 3 bases from V and 5 bases from J, the junction contained 8 bases not matched to a gene. CDR3 DNA: TGTGCCAGTAGTATCTCAGGACAGGGGGCCCATGAGACCCAGTACTTC. Amino acid sequence: CASSISGQGAHETQYF.

This clone occurred a few times. The rearrangement uses TRBV29-1 and TRBJ2-2; D gene ambiguous. There are 14 residues in the CDR3. Germline V CDR1 and CDR2: SQVTM, ANQGSEA. V lost 5 bases and J 0 bases, leaving 10 bases between the germline ends. For the CDR3, the DNA is TGCAGCGTTTCTTTAATTTCGAACACCGGGGAGCTGTTTTTT. Translating it yields CSVSLISNTGELFF.

V is TRBV28 and J is TRBJ2-2; D may match TRBD1 or TRBD2 (5 bases each). Germline CDR1 reads MDHEN; CDR2 reads SYDVKM. V was clipped by 7 bases and J by 4 bases, with 13 bases between them. The CDR3 contains 14 residues. CDR3 coding DNA: TGTGCCAGCAATACGATCGGGGCCACCGGGGAGCTGTTTTTT. Its protein product is CASNTIGATGELFF.